Listed below are T cell receptor beta chains from one sample, sequenced in a study of regulatory T cells in long-lasting Graves disease. MiXCR, applied by TCRdb to the multiplex PCR reads, yields one record per CDR3 protein. The table records hundreds of thousands of distinct CDR3 sequences, about 18% of them present only once. The material sequenced was peripheral blood mononuclear cells (PBMCs), taken at new diagnosis, from a patient treated with antithyroid drugs. These receptors were taken from a female donor with Graves disease. The CDR3 runs from the conserved cysteine through the conserved F or W. D genes are given only for firm matches. Part of the rows lack a size; the others show once, few, many or a class for expanded clones.

>TRBD1|few|TRBJ2-1|TRBV19
TGTGCCAGTAGGGGGACAGGGGGTGAGCAGTTCTTC
CASRGTGGEQFF
>TRBD1|many|TRBJ2-5|TRBV27
TGTGCCAGCAGTCCCGCGGGACAGGGGAAAAAGACCCAGTACTTC
CASSPAGQGKKTQYF
>.|many|TRBJ1-2|TRBV6-1
TGTGCCAGCAGGGCAGGGTGGGATGGCTACACCTTC
CASRAGWDGYTF
>TRBD1|many|TRBJ1-2|TRBV11-3
TGTGCCAGCAGCTTCCAAGACAGGGGCTATGACTACACCTTC
CASSFQDRGYDYTF
>TRBD1|many|TRBJ2-2|TRBV10-3
TGTGCCATCAGCGGACAGGGCAAGTCCGGGGAGCTGTTTTTT
CAISGQGKSGELFF
>.|many|TRBJ2-3|TRBV28
TGTGCCAGCAGTCGTGGGGGAGGCGCAGATACGCAGTATTTT
CASSRGGGADTQYF
>.|many|TRBJ1-2|TRBV20-1
TGCAGTGCTAGATTAGGGGGACCGGGCTACACCTTC
CSARLGGPGYTF
>.|many|TRBJ1-2|TRBV6-5
TGTGCCAGCAGTTACGGTCAGGGAACTGGCTACACCTTC
CASSYGQGTGYTF
>.|many|TRBJ2-7|TRBV10-3
TGTGCCATCAGTGAGTCGCCGACAGCAGCCTACGAGCAGTACTTC
CAISESPTAAYEQYF
>.|many|TRBJ1-4|TRBV28
TGTGCCAGCAGTGCTAGCCCCAGGGAAAAACTGTTTTTT
CASSASPREKLFF
>TRBD2|many|TRBJ2-1|TRBV3-1
TGTGCCAGCAGCCAAATCCTAGCGGGAGCCAATGAGCAGTTCTTC
CASSQILAGANEQFF
>TRBD2|many|TRBJ2-7|TRBV2
TGTGCCAGCCGGGACTACACCTACGAGCAGTACTTC
CASRDYTYEQYF
>.|many|TRBJ2-3|TRBV3-1
TGTGCCAGCAGCCAAGTATGGAGTGGGGCAGATACGCAGTATTTT
CASSQVWSGADTQYF
>.|many|TRBJ1-3|TRBV19
TGTGCCAGTACATTGGGGGCAGTGAATCGAGACACCATATATTTT
CASTLGAVNRDTIYF
>.|.|TRBJ2-5|TRBV20-1
TGCAGTGCACAGAACGGGGAAGAGACCCAGTACTTC
CSAQNGEETQYF
>.|many|TRBJ1-5|TRBV10-3
TGTGCCATCAGTGAGTCACGGGGTAGGGATCAGCCCCAGCATTTT
CAISESRGRDQPQHF
>.|many|TRBJ2-2|TRBV19
TGTGCCAGTAGTATAGATTTGGAGACCGTTAGCGCCGGGGAGCTGTTTTTT
CASSIDLETVSAGELFF
>.|.|TRBJ1-5|TRBV5-4
TGTGCCAGCAGCCCAGGGAGGGACGCTCAGCCCCACCATTTT
CASSPGRDAQPHHF
>TRBD1|many|TRBJ1-2|TRBV7-2
TGTGCCAGCAGCTTAGGGGGACAGACATTACGAATCTATGGCTACACCTTC
CASSLGGQTLRIYGYTF
>.|.|TRBJ2-7|TRBV5-1
TGCGCCAGCAGCTTGGAACGGATCCCCGGGGAGCAGTACTTC
CASSLERIPGEQYF
>TRBD1|few|TRBJ1-5|TRBV12-5
TGTGCTAGCTCTACTCGAGGGGGCCTCAATCAGCCCCAGCATTTT
CASSTRGGLNQPQHF
>.|.|TRBJ2-1|TRBV24-1
TGTGCCACCAGTGATGGGTACAATGAGCAGTTCTTC
CATSDGYNEQFF
>TRBD1|.|TRBJ2-7|TRBV5-6
TGTGCCAGCAGCTTGGGAACAGGGGAGATCTACGAGCAGTACTTC
CASSLGTGEIYEQYF
>.|many|TRBJ2-7|TRBV25-1
TGTGCCAGCAGTGAGTGGGTAGGGCCCTACGAGCAGTACTTC
CASSEWVGPYEQYF
>TRBD1|.|TRBJ2-1|TRBV5-5
TGTGCCAGCACCGCCGGGACAGGGGGCTTCAATGAGCAGTTCTTC
CASTAGTGGFNEQFF
>TRBD2|.|TRBJ2-1|TRBV7-2
TGTGCCAGCATTTCTTTAGCGGGAGGCAATGAGCAGTTCTTC
CASISLAGGNEQFF
>.|.|TRBJ1-3|TRBV18
TGTGCCAGCTCACCACCGGGAGGGACTGGAAACACCATATATTTT
CASSPPGGTGNTIYF
>.|few|TRBJ1-2|TRBV25-1
TGTGCCAGCAGTGAAGTGGGGGGCTACACCTTC
CASSEVGGYTF
>.|few|TRBJ2-7|TRBV9
TGTGCCAGCAGCGCCACAGAGGCCCACGAGCAGTACTTC
CASSATEAHEQYF
>TRBD2|many|TRBJ2-7|TRBV7-2
TGTGCCAGCAGCTTTATCCCGGGTGTAGCGGGGTACGAGCAGTACTTC
CASSFIPGVAGYEQYF
>TRBD1|many|TRBJ1-2|TRBV3-1
TGTGCCAGCAGCAAAGGGACAGGGAGTTTGGTCTATGGCTACACCTTC
CASSKGTGSLVYGYTF
>TRBD2|few|TRBJ2-3|TRBV11-2
TGTGCCAGCAGCACCACTAGCGGGGGAATAACAGATACGCAGTATTTT
CASSTTSGGITDTQYF
>TRBD1|.|TRBJ2-1|TRBV12-3/TRBV12-4
TGTGCCAGCAGTTTTATGGGACAGGGGTTTTATGAGCAGTTCTTC
CASSFMGQGFYEQFF
>.|many|TRBJ2-7|TRBV3-1
TGTGCCAGCAGCCAAGATCTGGGTAGCAACTACGAGCAGTACTTC
CASSQDLGSNYEQYF
>.|few|TRBJ2-4|TRBV7-9
TGTGCCAGCAGCTTATTTCCGGGGCGAGCCAAAAACATTCAGTACTTC
CASSLFPGRAKNIQYF
>.|many|TRBJ2-1|TRBV7-9
TGTGCCAGCACCCGGGACCCTCACAATGAGCAGTTCTTC
CASTRDPHNEQFF
>.|many|TRBJ2-5|TRBV20-1
TGCAGTGCTAGAGCTCTCAGACTTGGAGAGACCCAGTACTTC
CSARALRLGETQYF
>.|.|TRBJ2-7|TRBV7-2
TGTGCCAGCAGCTTAGCCAAGGTCGGAGGGCCCTACTACGAGCAGTACTTC
CASSLAKVGGPYYEQYF
>.|many|TRBJ2-7|TRBV6-1
TGTGCCAGCAGTCCTATGGAAGTTAGCGAGCAGTACTTC
CASSPMEVSEQYF
>TRBD2|few|TRBJ2-2|TRBV7-9
TGTGCCAGCAGCTTAGCGACGGGCGGGAGGGCGACCACCGGGGAGCTGTTTTTT
CASSLATGGRATTGELFF